What follows are 18 T cell receptor beta chains derived from one specimen sequenced in a study of CXCR3-negative and CXCR3-positive naive CD8 T cells. Study-wide results and limits: Researchers report that CXCR3-positive naive cells carry more hydrophobic TRB CDR3s than CXCR3-negative naive cells.

UMI labels and 5' RACE were used to prepare the TRB cDNA libraries. TCRdb processed the 5' RACE reads again and assigns one entry to each CDR3 protein, with no DNA. Its table lists roughly 80,000 distinct CDR3 sequences. No cognate antigen is known for these TCRs. Sequenced sample: naive CXCR3+ CD8+ T cells from blood. Subset of the sample: CD45RO-CCR7+CD27+CD95- naive CD8+ T cells expressing CXCR3 (TNR3+). The receptor set was obtained from a human donor in good health. Some clones in this sample may be carry-over from other donors' samples.

The chain's CDR3 is CATNTGRNEQFF. This chain joins TRBV27 and TRBJ2-1; there is no DNA to check the TCRdb D call of TRBD1. The germline V gene encodes CDR1 MNHEY and CDR2 SMNVEV (reference sequence). The length of the CDR3 is 12 residues.

The V call is TRBV7-2, the J call TRBJ1-5; TCRdb lists TRBD1, though no DNA is available to test this call. There are 22 residues in the CDR3. In germline, CDR1 is SGHTA, CDR2 FQGNSA. CDR3 amino acids: CASSRLMPRPGERGYSNQPQHF.

The J gene is TRBJ1-1, the V gene TRBV19; the TRBD1 assignment by TCRdb is unverifiable without DNA. CDR3 length: 16 residues. Germline CDR1 and CDR2: LNHDA and SQIVND (reference sequence). CDR3 region: CASTLEVGALNTEAFF.

The CDR3 region is CASSLLADNEQFF. The chain uses TRBV6-6 and TRBJ2-1; TCRdb calls TRBD2, which cannot be checked without DNA. The CDR3 sequence is 13 residues long. CDR1 is MNHNY, CDR2 SVGAGI, per germline (reference sequence).

This chain joins TRBV4-3 and TRBJ2-7; the TRBD1 assignment by TCRdb is unverifiable without DNA. The CDR3 is 13 amino acids. Germline assignment: CDR1 LGHNA and CDR2 YSLEER. The CDR3 spells CASSQDGALEQYF.

This chain uses TRBV28 with TRBJ2-7; TCRdb designates TRBD1, a call that cannot be tested without DNA. Germline-derived CDR1 and CDR2 are MDHEN and SYDVKM. CDR3 length: 16 residues. The CDR3 sequence: CASSLLRGGGSDEQYF.

The V gene is TRBV4-2, the J gene TRBJ2-7; there is no DNA to check the TCRdb D call of TRBD1. Looked up from germline, CDR1 is LGHNA and CDR2 is YNFKEQ. The CDR3 is 16 amino acids. The CDR3: CASSQVVREPAYEQYF.

The rearrangement links TRBV7-9 to TRBJ2-5; there is no DNA to check the TCRdb D call of TRBD2. This CDR3 contains 17 residues. Germline lookup yields CDR1 SEHNR and CDR2 FQNEAQ (reference sequence). The CDR3 reads CASSRDPLAGWQETQYF.

The CDR3 region is CASSQDELGTGNTIYF. J is TRBJ1-3 and V is TRBV4-3. The V gene's germline CDR1 is LGHNA and CDR2 YSLEER. The CDR3 covers 16 residues.

The chain is built from TRBV2 and TRBJ2-3; TCRdb calls TRBD2, which cannot be checked without DNA. Germline V gene sequence: CDR1 SNHLY, CDR2 FYNNEI. The CDR3 runs to 13 residues. The CDR3 protein is CASVMAGSDTQYF.

The rearrangement uses TRBV27 and TRBJ1-1; the D call from TCRdb, TRBD1, cannot be confirmed without DNA. This CDR3 is built from 14 residues. Germline CDR1 is MNHEY and CDR2 is SMNVEV (reference sequence). The CDR3 here is CASSGTEANTEAFF.

The rearrangement joins TRBV10-3 to TRBJ2-7; TCRdb gives TRBD1 as the D gene, but with no DNA this cannot be confirmed. The CDR3 sequence is 14 residues long. CDR1 and CDR2 from the germline V gene are ENHRY and SYGVKD. This chain's CDR3 is CATEDRAYTYEQYF.

The chain has TRBV7-9 and TRBJ1-2; the D call from TCRdb, TRBD1, cannot be confirmed without DNA. The CDR3 is 15 amino acids. The V gene's germline CDR1 is SEHNR and CDR2 FQNEAQ (reference sequence). CDR3 amino acids: CASSPPSTGRDGYTF.

The chain employs TRBV4-3 and TRBJ1-1; TCRdb calls TRBD1, which cannot be checked without DNA. Germline CDR1 is LGHNA and CDR2 is YSLEER. The CDR3 sequence is 15 residues long. CDR3 in amino acids: CASSPRDRGGTEAFF.

V usage is TRBV20-1 and J usage is TRBJ2-1; TCRdb names TRBD2, which stays unverified in the absence of DNA. CDR3 length: 15 residues. The germline V gene has CDR1 DFQATT and CDR2 SNEGSKA (reference sequence). CDR3: CSARREGLAVNEQFF.

V is TRBV28 and J is TRBJ2-7; TCRdb's assignment of TRBD1 cannot be checked, as there is no DNA. This CDR3 is built from 11 residues. CDR1 is MDHEN and CDR2 is SYDVKM in the germline V gene. The CDR3 loop reads CAAGAGSEQYF.

The chain uses TRBV5-5 and TRBJ2-5; as DNA is missing, the TRBD1 call by TCRdb cannot be tested. This CDR3 is built from 18 residues. Germline values: CDR1 SGHKS, CDR2 YYEKEE (reference sequence). CDR3 sequence reads: CASSPDVLGRILDETQYF.

V is TRBV2 and J is TRBJ2-7. Germline-derived CDR1 and CDR2 are SNHLY and FYNNEI. This CDR3 contains 13 residues. CDR3 sequence reads: CASKGWPANEQYF.